This is a list of T cell receptor beta chains from one sample in a study of blood T cell repertoires in COVID-19. This table comes from immunoSEQ multiplex PCR, and its TCRdb copy is limited to in-frame clones, with some not included. This table holds 90,000 to 130,000 clones, around four fifths found once. The sequenced material came from peripheral blood. These receptors were collected from an older man with acute or convalescent COVID-19. The CDR3 runs from the conserved cysteine through the conserved F or W. The D gene is left open where the match is weak. Expanded clones get a size class; other rows say once, few or many, or leave the size out.

d_call | j_call | v_call | clone_size | cdr3_nt | cdr3_aa
TRBD1 | TRBJ1-2 | TRBV3-1/TRBV3-2 | NA | TGTGCCAGCAGGCCAGAAGGACAGGGGGCTCGGAATGGCTACACCTTC | CASRPEGQGARNGYTF
NA | TRBJ1-1 | TRBV5-1 | NA | TGCGCCAGCAGGTCAGGGATGAACACTGAAGCTTTCTTT | CASRSGMNTEAFF
TRBD2 | TRBJ2-1 | TRBV7-3 | NA | TGTGCCAGCAGCTTAACGAGAAGGACTAGTATATCTAATGAGCAGTTCTTC | CASSLTRRTSISNEQFF
NA | TRBJ2-1 | TRBV5-1 | NA | TGCGCCAGCAGCTTCCCCACAGGGCGGTACAATGAGCAGTTCTTC | CASSFPTGRYNEQFF
NA | TRBJ2-7 | TRBV7-8 | NA | TGTGCCAGCAGCACCCGGACTGATTCCTACGAGCAGTACTTC | CASSTRTDSYEQYF
NA | TRBJ1-2 | TRBV30 | NA | TGTGCCTGGAGTGACCGACAGGAAGTCTATGGCTACACCTTC | CAWSDRQEVYGYTF
NA | TRBJ2-3 | TRBV23-1 | NA | TGCGCCAGCAGTCAAGGGCCAGGGCGTTCGACAGATACGCAGTATTTT | CASSQGPGRSTDTQYF
TRBD2 | TRBJ2-3 | TRBV3-1/TRBV3-2 | once | TGTGCCAGCAGCGAGGGACTAGCGGGGATCACAGATACGCAGTATTTT | CASSEGLAGITDTQYF
NA | TRBJ2-3 | TRBV12-3/TRBV12-4 | NA | TGTGCCAGCAGGCTTAGTGGGGCGGATACGCAGTATTTT | CASRLSGADTQYF
TRBD1 | TRBJ1-2 | TRBV6-5 | few | TGTGCCAGCACCCCGACAGGGGTCTATGGCTACACCTTC | CASTPTGVYGYTF
NA | TRBJ1-2 | TRBV6-2/TRBV6-3 | NA | TGTGCCAGCAGTTACACAGAAAACTATGGCTACACCTTC | CASSYTENYGYTF
NA | TRBJ1-2 | TRBV5-1 | NA | TGCGCCAGCAGCGACCCCCAGGGGATTCGGACCTATGGCTACACCTTC | CASSDPQGIRTYGYTF
TRBD2 | TRBJ2-7 | TRBV5-1 | once | TGCGCCAGCAGCTTATTAAGTCCGCGGGAGAATTTCTACGAGCAGTACTTC | CASSLLSPRENFYEQYF
NA | TRBJ1-4 | TRBV19 | NA | TGTGCCGCAGGCGAACCTGCAACTAATGAAAAACTGTTTTTT | CAAGEPATNEKLFF
NA | TRBJ1-5 | TRBV13 | NA | TGTGCCAGCAGCTTAGGCCTAAGCCAGCCCCAGCATTTT | CASSLGLSQPQHF
NA | TRBJ2-3 | TRBV6-5 | NA | TGTGCCAGCAGTTACAGCCCAGGCCGCGGGGATACGCAGTATTTT | CASSYSPGRGDTQYF
NA | TRBJ1-1 | TRBV3-1/TRBV3-2 | few | TGTGCCAGCAGCCAAGCGAGAACAGGGAATCGAGAAGCTTTCTTT | CASSQARTGNREAFF
NA | TRBJ1-4 | TRBV2 | NA | TGTGCCAGCACGAGGCGGGTTGGGTTTGAAAAACTGTTTTTT | CASTRRVGFEKLFF
NA | TRBJ1-2 | TRBV11-2 | NA | TGTGCCAGCACCTTAGTCGAGAACCCACTCGGCTACACCTTC | CASTLVENPLGYTF
TRBD1 | TRBJ1-1 | TRBV7-6 | few | TGTGCCAGCAGCCAAGATGACAGGGGTAACACTGAAGCTTTCTTT | CASSQDDRGNTEAFF
TRBD1 | TRBJ1-3 | TRBV3-1/TRBV3-2 | NA | TGTGCCAGCAGACCTGACAGGGCGGGCGGAAACACCATATATTTT | CASRPDRAGGNTIYF
TRBD1 | TRBJ1-1 | TRBV11-2 | once | TGTGCCAGCACCTTAGAGGGGACAGGGTATACTGAAGCTTTCTTT | CASTLEGTGYTEAFF
TRBD2 | TRBJ2-1 | TRBV7-3 | NA | TGTGCCAGCAGCTTAGTTACGGGAGGGGTCAATGAGCAGTTCTTC | CASSLVTGGVNEQFF
TRBD2 | TRBJ2-7 | TRBV9 | NA | TGTGCCAGCAGCGTAGCAGCTAGCGGGCCCTACGAGCAGTACTTC | CASSVAASGPYEQYF